This record covers a single T cell receptor (beta chain). What this receptor recognizes is not known. No base quality information exists; no much larger clone differs at one position. The time point label here, explained by the study, means: blood sample drawn before combined kidney and bone marrow transplant. Thawed PBMCs were FACS-sorted into unstimulated Tregs (CD4+CD25+CD127-), CD4+ non-Tregs (CD4+CD25-), CD4 cells and CD8 cells. The patients were several recipients of combined kidney and bone marrow transplants from the ITN036ST trial, and samples were available only from these trial subjects. Healthy control blood was processed to PBMCs with a Ficoll density gradient and then cryopreserved, whereas patient PBMCs were collected both before and after transplant. This entry comes from a study of Tregs in tolerant kidney transplant recipients (dated by TCRdb to about 2019). About the investigation overall: The transplants used related donors along with nonmyeloablative bone marrow transplantation, and in the human trials mixed chimerism was transient. The study used TCRbeta sequencing to identify donor-specific regulatory T cells before combined kidney and bone marrow transplantation, then tracked those cells after transplant. General conclusions and limits of the study: In tolerant patients, donor-specific Tregs expanded more than Tregs overall, which suggests antigen-driven rather than nonspecific expansion. For some patients the PCR primers changed over time, which made it impossible to compare the samples from those patients at the nucleotide level. Because only a small number of patients were included, the study had limitations, and the results will need to be validated in larger populations as well as under other immunosuppression protocols. The most biologically relevant and donor-specific TCRbeta repertoire appeared to be identified by expanding Tregs with activated donor B cells. Biological reproducibility was not directly addressed, though technical replication error appeared minimal.

The CDR3 covers 16 residues, taking in both the cysteine and the phenylalanine. Left in the record is the CDR3 DNA by itself, 48 bases read in frame from the first base. Germline trimming: 4 bases from V, 5 bases from J; junction bases outside gene matches: 14. For CDR1 and CDR2, the germline V gene lists SGDLS and YYNGEE. Genomic DNA was extracted from sorted cells with the QIAGEN DNeasy Blood and Tissue Kit for TCRbeta CDR3 sequencing. High-throughput TCRbeta CDR3 sequencing, including PCR amplification with bias correction and internal controls, was performed commercially through immunoSEQ. The study's own analysis went as follows. Unique productive TCRbeta sequences were defined by CDR3 nucleotide sequence where primers matched, and otherwise by CDR3 amino acid sequence together with Vbeta and Jbeta genes. To correct sorting error, sequences shared between sorted populations at a frequency ratio of 2:1 or less were removed; the rest were assigned to the higher population. A sequence counted as donor-reactive if, in CFSE-low cells, the sequence had a frequency of at least 0.01% and was expanded at least 5-fold compared with unstimulated cells. Jensen-Shannon divergence calculated on the top 100 TCRbeta sequences ranked by frequency was used to measure repertoire divergence. For any sample with multiple sequencing runs, sorting error was corrected in each run separately before the runs were pooled. Held by TCRdb, this immuneACCESS table contains in-frame sequences only and omits some clones. Under half of the omission traces to an unresolved V gene where checked; the cause of the rest is unknown. V and J calls and clone size follow that table, whereas D and trimming were derived from the DNA. For this sample the table gives about 110,000 clones, of which about 90% were detected only once. 0.34% of the sample goes to the ten largest clones.

The sequence is built from TRBV9 and TRBJ2-5; TRBD2 lines up with 7 middle nucleotides. The clonotype comes from a human donor who received a combined kidney and bone marrow transplant. Sequenced here: CD4+ T cells from blood, sampled before the transplant. The CDR3 amino acid sequence is: CASSPPSIGGVETQYF. The nucleotides read TGTGCCAGCAGCCCGCCCAGTATTGGGGGGGTGGAGACCCAGTACTTC. Reference TRBV9 and TRBJ2-5 genes cover what lies past the CDR3, so the full variable domain is DSGVTQTPKHLITATGQRVTLRCSPRSGDLSVYWYQQSLDQGLQFLIQYYNGEERAKGNILERFSAQQFPDLHSELNLSSLELGDSALYFCASSPPSIGGVETQYFGPGTRLLVL.